The 24 T cell receptor beta chains below come from one sample, sequenced in a study of T cells in Graves' hyperthyroidism and ophthalmopathy. RNA transcripts were the template for amplifying TCR beta CDR3 regions. HTBI primers were the set used in a first-round RT-PCR of the TCR CDR3. TCRdb reanalysed the multiplex PCR reads using MiXCR and keeps one entry per CDR3 protein. The data show under 400,000 distinct CDR3 sequences, around a sixth seen once. The specimen sequenced was blood. The receptor set was obtained from a woman between 40 and 55 years old with Graves' ophthalmopathy.

This chain uses TRBV6-4 with TRBJ1-1, with D tentatively TRBD1 (5 bases). V lost 7 bases, J lost 0 bases, and 12 bases lay in between. This CDR3 has 14 residues. From germline, CDR1 is MRHNA and CDR2 SNTAGT. The CDR3 DNA reads as TGTGCCAGCAAGGGGAATTCCATGAACACTGAAGCTTTCTTT. This codes for CASKGNSMNTEAFF.

The chain uses TRBV4-3 and TRBJ2-2, with 7 bases matching TRBD1. Germline-derived CDR1 and CDR2 are LGHNA and YSLEER. The CDR3 loop spans 14 amino acids. Trimming removed 3 bases from V and 6 bases from J; junction bases left unmatched: 4. The CDR3 nucleotides read TGCGCCAGCAGCCATTCGGACAGGCCCGGGGAGCTGTTTTTT. Its translation is CASSHSDRPGELFF.

This clonotype was recorded at least ten times. The V and J genes are TRBV5-8 and TRBJ1-2; D uncertain. Germline CDR1 reads SGHTS; CDR2 reads YDEGEE. The CDR3 totals 15 residues. Trimming cost V 0 bases and J 0 bases, with 9 bases left between them. The CDR3 loop reads CASSLVSEPNYGYTF. CDR3 coding DNA: TGTGCCAGCAGCTTGGTATCGGAACCTAACTATGGCTACACCTTC.

V usage is TRBV20-1 and J usage is TRBJ1-5; tentatively, D is TRBD1 (5 bases). Germline-derived CDR1 and CDR2 are DFQATT and SNEGSKA (reference sequence). The CDR3 is 13 amino acids. V shed 2 bases and J shed 9 bases, with 14 bases lying between them. CDR3 loop: CSARQGPGGPQHF. The CDR3 coding sequence is TGCAGTGCTAGACAGGGCCCCGGGGGGCCCCAGCATTTT.

This clonotype was detected only a few times. This chain joins TRBV6-2 or TRBV6-3 and TRBJ2-3, with TRBD2 identical over 12 bases. After removal of 6 bases from V and 5 bases from J, the junction contained 15 bases not matched to a gene. The CDR3 spans 18 residues. Germline loops: CDR1 MNHEY, CDR2 SVGEGT. CDR3 in DNA: TGTGCCAGCAGACCCCATCTTCGACTAGCGGGAGAGGTAGATACGCAGTATTTT. Translating it yields CASRPHLRLAGEVDTQYF.

Many counts were recorded for this clonotype. V and J are TRBV7-9 and TRBJ2-7; 9 bases map to TRBD2. Trimming cost V 6 bases and J 1 base; bases outside gene matches: 4. The CDR3 contains 14 residues. Germline V gene data show CDR1 as SEHNR and CDR2 as FQNEAQ (reference sequence). CDR3 sequence reads: CASRESGRSYEQYF. CDR3 in DNA: TGTGCCAGCAGAGAAAGCGGGAGGTCCTACGAGCAGTACTTC.

In this sample, this clonotype turned up many times. Its ends do not fully match the called genes, so a read error is possible. The CDR3 is CASSLHSGQGASYEQYF. Written as DNA, the CDR3 is TGTGCTAGCAGCTTACATTCGGGACAGGGGGCCTCCTACGAGCAGTACTTC. V usage is TRBV7-7 and J usage is TRBJ2-7; 12 positions match TRBD1. Germline CDR1 SSHAT, CDR2 FNYEAQ (reference sequence). This CDR3 has 17 amino acids.

In this sample, this clonotype turned up many times. CDR3 DNA: TGTGCCAGCAAACTGACTAGCGGGAGAACCGGGGAGCTGTTTTTT. Translation gives CASKLTSGRTGELFF. The chain links TRBV6-5 to TRBJ2-2; 12 bases fit TRBD2. Germline V gene data show CDR1 as MNHEY and CDR2 as SVGAGI. The CDR3 is made up of 15 amino acids. V dropped 7 bases and J dropped 5; count of bases not matched to a gene: 5.

The chain couples TRBV6-2 or TRBV6-3 to TRBJ2-7; the match to TRBD1 covers 9 bases. CDR1 is MNHEY and CDR2 is SVGEGT in the germline V gene. V was pared by 7 bases and J by 5 bases, with 9 bases of the junction left unmatched. The CDR3 runs 14 residues. The CDR3 here is CASTGGTGINEQYF. The CDR3 DNA is TGTGCCAGCACCGGTGGGACAGGGATTAACGAGCAGTACTTC.

This clonotype showed up many times. The gene calls are TRBV6-1 and TRBJ1-1, with 8 bases aligning to TRBD1. The CDR3 spans 13 residues. V was clipped by 5 bases and J by 10 bases; unmatched bases: 9. Germline V gene sequence: CDR1 MNHNS, CDR2 SASEGT. Here the CDR3 DNA reads TGTGCCAGCAGTCGGACAGGGAATATGGGAGCTTTCTTT. Translated: CASSRTGNMGAFF.

CDR3 protein: CASTERSQGLGYTF. The CDR3, as DNA: TGTGCCAGCACCGAGAGGAGCCAGGGGCTTGGCTACACCTTC. This chain uses TRBV5-5 with TRBJ1-2; maybe TRBD1 (6 bases). V was trimmed by 6 bases and J by 7 bases, leaving 19 bases between them. This CDR3 spans 14 amino acids. Germline-derived CDR1 and CDR2 are SGHKS and YYEKEE (reference sequence).

This clonotype occurred many times. The chain joins TRBV9 to TRBJ1-1; D is undetermined. The V gene lost 3 bases and the J gene lost 4 bases, with 10 bases spanning the gap. The germline CDR1 and CDR2 sequences are SGDLS and YYNGEE. The CDR3 is made up of 13 amino acids. This chain's CDR3 is CASSAHWSTEAFF. Written as DNA, the CDR3 is TGTGCCAGCAGCGCGCATTGGAGCACTGAAGCTTTCTTT.

This clonotype was detected only a few times. CDR3 region: CASSSRTDKNIQYF. CDR3 sequence (DNA): TGTGCCAGCAGTTCCCGGACGGACAAAAACATTCAGTACTTC. This chain joins TRBV6-5 and TRBJ2-4, with unresolved D. V was cut by 4 bases and J by 3 bases, with 10 bases left in between. The CDR3 is made up of 14 amino acids. Germline CDR1 and CDR2: MNHEY and SVGAGI.

Only a few counts were recorded for this clonotype. The chain couples TRBV12-3 or TRBV12-4 to TRBJ1-1; TRBD1 aligns across 9 bases. The V gene end was trimmed by 5 bases and the J gene end by 4 bases; junction bases not matched to a gene: 8. This CDR3 comprises 15 residues. The CDR3: CASSPRQGVVTEAFF. CDR3 in DNA: TGTGCCAGCAGTCCAAGACAGGGGGTGGTCACTGAAGCTTTCTTT.

The chain employs TRBV6-1 and TRBJ2-2; 8 nucleotides agree with TRBD2. The CDR3 contains 14 residues. Trimming took 5 bases from V and 6 from J; bases not matched to a gene: 5. The germline V gene has CDR1 MNHNS and CDR2 SASEGT. This CDR3 is CASSRAGAPGELFF. CDR3 DNA: TGTGCCAGCAGTAGAGCGGGAGCCCCCGGGGAGCTGTTTTTT.

Turning to this clonotype: The conserved phenylalanine or tryptophan is not found at the CDR3 terminus, so this likely reflects a read error. The J gene is TRBJ2-3, the V gene TRBV19, with D uncertain. The CDR3 has 13 residues. Looked up from germline, CDR1 is LNHDA and CDR2 is SQIVND (reference sequence). V shed 8 bases and J shed 6 bases, with 15 bases lying between them. The CDR3 DNA follows: TGTGCCAGTGGAAAAGTGGTGGGGGATACGCAGTATTCT. Encoded protein: CASGKVVGDTQYS.

This clonotype was detected many times. The rearrangement joins TRBV28 to TRBJ1-1; no clear D. CDR3 length: 16 amino acids. With 2 bases removed from V and 1 base from J, the gap between germline ends came to 14 bases. Germline CDR1 is MDHEN and CDR2 is SYDVKM. The CDR3 region has the DNA TGTGCCAGCAGTTTACCCCTCCACGACGCGAACACTGAAGCTTTCTTT. It translates to CASSLPLHDANTEAFF.

This clonotype has at least ten counts. The chain has TRBV11-1 and TRBJ1-1; no definite D call. The germline V and J ends were trimmed by 1 base and 6 bases, with 9 bases remaining between them. The CDR3 extends over 13 amino acids. Germline loops: CDR1 SGHAT, CDR2 FQDESV (reference sequence). CDR3 bases: TGTGCCAGCAGCTTAGTCCTCGGGGCTGAAGCTTTCTTT. Residues: CASSLVLGAEAFF.

At least ten counts were recorded for this clonotype. This chain connects TRBV20-1 to TRBJ1-1; D is unclear. Germline V gives CDR1 DFQATT, CDR2 SNEGSKA (reference sequence). The CDR3 loop spans 13 amino acids. CDR3 nucleotide sequence: TGCACCGAAGTTTGGAGCCCCAACACTGAAGCTTTCTTT. Residues: CTEVWSPNTEAFF.

There are a few counts of this clonotype. The chain employs TRBV6-1 and TRBJ2-6; D not certain. The CDR3 spans 15 residues. V was clipped by 11 bases and J by 0 bases, with 14 bases between them. Germline CDR1 is MNHNS and CDR2 is SASEGT. The CDR3: CAASDGLSGANVLTF. CDR3 in DNA: TGTGCCGCATCGGACGGTCTCTCTGGGGCCAACGTCCTGACTTTC.

This clonotype was counted ten times or more. The chain employs TRBV28 and TRBJ2-6, with D perhaps TRBD1 or TRBD2 (5 bases each). Trimming took off 3 bases at V and 4 bases at J, with 10 bases between the two ends. Per the germline V gene, CDR1 is MDHEN and CDR2 is SYDVKM. CDR3 length: 15 residues. The CDR3 bases are TGTGCCAGCAGTTTTTTCGGGGCGGGGGCCAACGTCCTGACTTTC. It is translated as CASSFFGAGANVLTF.

This clonotype was observed many times. CDR3: CATSGRRDTEAFF. In DNA form, the CDR3 reads TGTGCCACCAGCGGGAGACGGGACACTGAAGCTTTCTTT. The rearrangement uses TRBV15 and TRBJ1-1, with D uncertain. This CDR3 is built from 13 residues. Germline CDR1 is LNHNV and CDR2 is YYDKDF (reference sequence). Trimming took off 5 bases at V and 3 bases at J, with 10 bases between the two ends.

In its sample, this clonotype was seen a few times. The genes are TRBV30 and TRBJ2-3; TRBD1 aligns across 7 bases. Trimming at V came to 4 bases and at J to 2 bases, leaving 6 bases not matched to a gene. The CDR3 spans 14 residues. Germline lookup yields CDR1 GTSNPN and CDR2 SVGIG (reference sequence). CDR3 in amino acids: CAWTRDSHTDTQYF. CDR3 DNA sequence: TGTGCCTGGACCCGGGACAGCCACACAGATACGCAGTATTTT. Variable domain in full (rest from reference TRBV30 and TRBJ2-3): SQTIHQWPATLVQPVGSPLSLECTVEGTSNPNLYWYRQAAGRGLQLLFYSVGIGQISSEVPQNLSASRPQDRQFILSSKKLLLSDSGFYLCAWTRDSHTDTQYFGPGTRLTVL.

This clonotype was observed at least ten times. The chain combines TRBV29-1 with TRBJ1-5, with TRBD1 matching 7 bases. Germline V CDR1 and CDR2: SQVTM, ANQGSEA. The CDR3 runs to 14 residues. V lost 7 bases, J lost 4 bases, and 10 bases stayed unmatched. Here the CDR3 DNA reads TGCAGCGCCTGGCCGGGACAGCGAAATCAGCCCCAGCATTTT. The encoded protein is CSAWPGQRNQPQHF.